The next 17 T cell receptor beta chains were all read from a single sample in a study of CD4 T cells in relation to SARS-CoV-2 and coronaviruses. Data came from immunoSEQ multiplex PCR; TCRdb stores just in-frame clones and leaves some out. The table has about 20,000 clones, around 75% seen once. Before the COVID-19 pandemic, during about 2010-2019, CD4+ T cells were taken from unexposed donors. The cells were cultured for approximately ten days before CD4+ T cells were isolated. No antigen has been identified for these receptors. The sequenced material came from CD4+ T cells from PBMCs, cultured in vitro. The source of these receptors is a human donor in good health.

This clone has more than one count but fewer than ten. The chain combines TRBV7-2 with TRBJ1-3; TRBD1 matches 7 bases. From germline, CDR1 is SGHTA and CDR2 FQGNSA. J gave up 8 bases and V 3 bases, and 7 bases lay outside the gene matches. This CDR3 has 14 amino acids. The CDR3 bases are TGTGCCAGCAGCTTCGTTTCAGGGGGAGACACCATATATTTT. Residues: CASSFVSGGDTIYF. Drawing the rest from reference TRBV7-2 and TRBJ1-3, the complete variable domain is GAGVSQSPSNKVTEKGKDVELRCDPISGHTALYWYRQSLGQGLEFLIYFQGNSAPDKSGLPSDRFSAERTGGSVSTLTIQRTQQEDSAVYLCASSFVSGGDTIYFGEGSWLTVV.

The chain uses TRBV7-8 and TRBJ2-7; 7 bases match TRBD1. V was pared by 10 bases and J by 4 bases, with 10 bases of the junction left unmatched. Germline CDR1 SGHVS, CDR2 FQNEAQ. The CDR3 spans 13 residues. CDR3 sequence: CATRDRERYEQYF. DNA for the CDR3: TGTGCCACCCGAGACAGGGAGAGATACGAGCAGTACTTC.

This clone was counted a few times. The chain is built from TRBV7-9 and TRBJ2-1; no clear D gene. CDR1 SEHNR and CDR2 FQNEAQ come from the germline V gene (reference sequence). The CDR3 has 14 amino acids. V was cut by 3 bases and J by 3 bases, with 9 bases left in between. CDR3 bases: TGTGCCAGCAGCTTTCCGGGCTTCTACAATGAGCAGTTCTTC. Protein product: CASSFPGFYNEQFF.

This clone occurred a few times. The rearrangement links TRBV11-2 to TRBJ1-5, with a weak D call TRBD1 (5 bases). Germline V lookup: CDR1 SGHAT, CDR2 FQNNGV. This CDR3 contains 13 residues. Trimming pared 6 bases from V and 2 bases from J, leaving 8 bases between. The CDR3: CASSWGGNQPQHF. The DNA for the CDR3 is TGTGCCAGCAGTTGGGGGGGCAATCAGCCCCAGCATTTT.

J is TRBJ2-1 and V is TRBV7-2; D remains ambiguous. Germline lookup yields CDR1 SGHTA and CDR2 FQGNSA. The V end lost 4 bases, the J end lost 9 bases, and 7 bases lay between the germline ends. The CDR3 is made up of 11 amino acids. The CDR3 nucleotides are TGTGCCAGCAGCTCGATATCTGAGCAGTTCTTC. This encodes CASSSISEQFF.

The chain joins TRBV23-1 to TRBJ1-1; 8 nucleotides align to TRBD1. TRBV23-1 is reported as an ORF; its role is uncertain. After removal of 3 bases from V and 1 base from J, the junction contained 7 bases not matched to a gene. The CDR3 has 16 residues. DNA for the CDR3: TGCGCCAGCAGTCATAGGACAGGGCCCCCGAACACTGAAGCTTTCTTT. This encodes CASSHRTGPPNTEAFF.

The chain carries TRBV5-1 and TRBJ1-4; D perhaps matches TRBD1 (6 bases). The length of the CDR3 is 16 residues. The germline CDR1 and CDR2 sequences are SGHRS and YFSETQ. V was pared by 3 bases and J by 3 bases, with 15 bases between. The CDR3 nucleotides are TGCGCCAGCAGCTGGGCTGGGAGGGGGTCTAATGAAAAACTGTTTTTT. Protein sequence: CASSWAGRGSNEKLFF.

The J gene is TRBJ2-7, the V gene TRBV6-5; D is uncertain. Germline V lookup: CDR1 MNHEY, CDR2 SVGAGI. Trimming took 0 bases from V and 1 from J, leaving 7 bases between them. The CDR3 spans 14 residues. The CDR3 loop reads CASSYSPRSYEQYF. The CDR3 DNA is TGTGCCAGCAGTTACTCTCCCAGATCCTACGAGCAGTACTTC.

The genes are TRBV19 and TRBJ1-2, with 7 bases fitting TRBD1. CDR3 size: 19 residues. Trimming cost V 7 bases and J 2 bases; bases outside gene matches: 22. In germline, CDR1 is LNHDA, CDR2 SQIVND (reference sequence). The CDR3 reads CASTQSPYRGRLANYGYTF. Here the CDR3 DNA reads TGTGCCAGTACCCAATCTCCCTACAGGGGTCGTTTAGCCAACTATGGCTACACCTTC. The whole variable domain, remainder taken from reference TRBV19 and TRBJ1-2, is DGGITQSPKYLFRKEGQNVTLSCEQNLNHDAMYWYRQDPGQGLRLIYYSQIVNDFQKGDIAEGYSVSREKKESFPLTVTSAQKNPTAFYLCASTQSPYRGRLANYGYTFGSGTRLTVV.

This clone was observed a few times. J is TRBJ1-2 and V is TRBV18; D may be TRBD1 (6 bases). The CDR3 contains 14 residues. Germline V gives CDR1 KGHSH, CDR2 LQKENI. Between the trimmed V and J ends, which lost 1 base and 7 bases, there was a span of 13 bases. Here the CDR3 DNA reads TGTGCCAGCTCACCACGGGGGCGATGGTTTGGCTACACCTTC. It yields the protein CASSPRGRWFGYTF.

V usage is TRBV7-2 and J usage is TRBJ1-1, with a possible D match to TRBD1 (5 bases). The CDR3 totals 15 residues. Trimming removed 1 base at V and 2 bases at J, with 11 bases between. The germline gives CDR1 SGHTA, CDR2 FQGNSA. CDR3 protein: CASSLEGATNTEAFF. DNA of the CDR3: TGTGCCAGCAGCTTAGAAGGGGCAACTAACACTGAAGCTTTCTTT.

This clone was counted a few times. This chain uses TRBV7-2 with TRBJ1-5; no firm D call. Germline-derived CDR1 and CDR2 are SGHTA and FQGNSA. The CDR3 spans 15 residues. The ends were cut back, 1 base at V and 3 bases at J, with 10 bases in the middle. The CDR3 DNA sequence: TGTGCCAGCAGCTTAGATTGGGGTAACAATCAGCCCCAGCATTTT. This translates into CASSLDWGNNQPQHF.

The chain has TRBV18 and TRBJ2-2; possible D gene TRBD2, 6 bases. Germline assignment: CDR1 KGHSH and CDR2 LQKENI. The CDR3 has 15 residues. Trimming removed 2 bases from V and 5 bases from J, with 12 bases in between. In DNA, the CDR3 is TGTGCCAGCTCACCATTGTCGGAGGGAACCGGGGAGCTGTTTTTT. This sequence encodes CASSPLSEGTGELFF.

This clone was counted a few times. This chain links TRBV12-5 with TRBJ2-1; 10 bases are a match to TRBD2. Looked up from germline, CDR1 is LGHNT and CDR2 is FRNRAP. With V trimmed by 0 bases and J by 9 bases, 5 bases remained unmatched. CDR3 length: 15 residues. CDR3 bases: TGTGCTAGTGGTTTGGTAGCGGGGGGGCCAAGTGAGCAGTTCTTC. Translated, it gives CASGLVAGGPSEQFF.

This chain connects TRBV3-1 (or the pseudogene TRBV3-2) to TRBJ2-4, with D perhaps TRBD1 (5 bases). Germline lookup yields CDR1 LGHDT and CDR2 YNNKEL (reference sequence). Trimming removed 4 bases from V and 1 base from J, with 14 bases in between. The CDR3 extends over 16 amino acids. The CDR3 nucleotides are TGTGCCAGCAGCCTCCAAGGGGCAATGGCCAAAAACATTCAGTACTTC. It translates to CASSLQGAMAKNIQYF.

The genes are TRBV7-3 and TRBJ2-5; TRBD2 aligns across 10 bases. V shed 5 bases and J 5 bases; nucleotides not matched to a gene: 2. The CDR3 sequence is 13 residues long. Germline assignment: CDR1 SGHTA and CDR2 FQGTGA. CDR3 in amino acids: CASSQTSGETQYF. CDR3 in DNA: TGTGCCAGCAGCCAGACTAGCGGGGAGACCCAGTACTTC.

This sequence joins TRBV7-9 and TRBJ2-7; TRBD1 is a possible D gene (6 bases). Germline V gene sequence: CDR1 SEHNR, CDR2 FQNEAQ (reference sequence). This CDR3 region has 17 residues. V lost 3 bases, J lost 4 bases, and 22 bases lay in between. The CDR3: CASSLGAMGAVDYEQYF. CDR3 nucleotides: TGTGCCAGCAGCTTGGGGGCTATGGGGGCCGTTGATTACGAGCAGTACTTC.